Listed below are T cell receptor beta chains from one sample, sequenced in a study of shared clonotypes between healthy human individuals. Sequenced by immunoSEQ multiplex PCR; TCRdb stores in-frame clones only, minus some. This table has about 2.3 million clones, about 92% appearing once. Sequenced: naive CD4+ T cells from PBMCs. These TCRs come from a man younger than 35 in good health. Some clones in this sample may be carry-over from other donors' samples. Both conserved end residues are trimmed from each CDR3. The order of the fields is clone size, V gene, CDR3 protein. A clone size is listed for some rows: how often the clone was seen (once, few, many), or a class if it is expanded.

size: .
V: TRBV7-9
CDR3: ASSLIDRGTDTQY

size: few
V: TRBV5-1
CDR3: ASSLAFTQGGSYEQY

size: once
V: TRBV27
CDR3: ASSFLNQPQH

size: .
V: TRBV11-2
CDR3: ASSPGLQETQY

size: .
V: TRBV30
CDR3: AWAKGAETQY

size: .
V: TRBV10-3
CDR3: AISGQGNTEAF

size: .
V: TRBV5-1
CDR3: ASSLWTGAYEQY

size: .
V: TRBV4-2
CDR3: ASSQEVYRAANYGYT

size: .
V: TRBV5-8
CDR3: ASSATGLNYGYT

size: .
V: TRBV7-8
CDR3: ASSLGGTIYNEQF

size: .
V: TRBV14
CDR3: ASSQQATGNIQY

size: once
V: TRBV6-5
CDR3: ASSYLGGVRPHTQY

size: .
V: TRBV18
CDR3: ASSPGRLEQF

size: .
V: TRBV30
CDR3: AWSSDEAGNTIY

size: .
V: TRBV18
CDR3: ASSEHRGLDTGELF

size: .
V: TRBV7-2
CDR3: ASTLRGGPRETQY

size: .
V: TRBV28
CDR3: ASSSNREGWGWTEAF